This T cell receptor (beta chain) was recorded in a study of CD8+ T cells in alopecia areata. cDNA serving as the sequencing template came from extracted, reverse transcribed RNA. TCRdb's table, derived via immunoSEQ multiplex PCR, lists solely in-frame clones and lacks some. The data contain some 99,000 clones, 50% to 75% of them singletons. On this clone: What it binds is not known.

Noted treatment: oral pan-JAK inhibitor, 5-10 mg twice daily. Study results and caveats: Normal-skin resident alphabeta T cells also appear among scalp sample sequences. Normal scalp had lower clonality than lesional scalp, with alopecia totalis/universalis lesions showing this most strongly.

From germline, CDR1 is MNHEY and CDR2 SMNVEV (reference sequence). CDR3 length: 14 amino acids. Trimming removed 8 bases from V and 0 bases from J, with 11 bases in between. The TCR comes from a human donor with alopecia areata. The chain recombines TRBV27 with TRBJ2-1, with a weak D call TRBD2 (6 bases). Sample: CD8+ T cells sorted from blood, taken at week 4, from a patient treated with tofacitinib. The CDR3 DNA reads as TGTGCCAGCCGGGGGAAGAGCTCCTACAATGAGCAGTTCTTC. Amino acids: CASRGKSSYNEQFF.